The 19 T cell receptor beta chains reported below all come from one sample, sequenced in a study of blood T cell repertoires in COVID-19. Profiled with immunoSEQ multiplex PCR; TCRdb holds only in-frame clones, not every one. The data show under 200,000 clones, about 85% seen once. The sample comprised peripheral blood. Source of these receptors: a man aged 55 to 70 with active or convalescent COVID-19.

The CDR3 here is CATSGGKDSNTGELFF. CDR3 coding DNA: TGTGCCACCAGTGGAGGAAAGGACAGTAACACCGGGGAGCTGTTTTTT. V is TRBV24-1 and J is TRBJ2-2; D is perhaps TRBD1 (6 bases). The CDR3 runs 16 residues. CDR1 and CDR2 from the germline V gene are KGHDR and SFDVKD. Trimming removed 5 bases at V and 2 bases at J, with 14 bases between.

This chain links TRBV5-6 with TRBJ2-1; D may be TRBD2 (5 bases). The CDR3 contains 16 residues. Germline V gives CDR1 SGHDT, CDR2 YYEEEE. The germline V and J ends were trimmed by 4 bases and 1 base, with 15 bases remaining between them. The CDR3 DNA is TGTGCCAGCAGCCCAGTCGGGGTCGGATCCTACAATGAGCAGTTCTTC. Translated, it gives CASSPVGVGSYNEQFF.

This chain connects TRBV15 to TRBJ2-4; 10 bases match TRBD1. CDR1 LNHNV and CDR2 YYDKDF come from the germline V gene (reference sequence). This CDR3 has 17 residues. J gave up 4 bases and V 2 bases, and 8 bases lay outside the gene matches. The CDR3 coding sequence is TGTGCCACCAGCAGACCCACGGGACAGGGGCGAAAAAACATTCAGTACTTC. It encodes CATSRPTGQGRKNIQYF.

The V gene is TRBV25-1, the J gene TRBJ2-7; 9 bases align to TRBD1. V trimming: 9 bases; J trimming: 5 bases; junction bases outside the gene matches: 11. There are 14 residues in the CDR3. From germline, CDR1 is MGHDK and CDR2 SYGVNS. CDR3 region: CASGEDRGGNEQYF. Written as DNA, the CDR3 is TGTGCCAGTGGGGAGGACAGGGGCGGGAACGAGCAGTACTTC.

This clone has more than one count but fewer than ten. This sequence joins TRBV7-9 and TRBJ1-6, with TRBD1 matching 9 bases. The CDR3 runs to 14 residues. V gave up 7 bases and J gave up 7 bases; unmatched junction bases: 5. The germline V gene encodes CDR1 SEHNR and CDR2 FQNEAQ (reference sequence). The CDR3 region has the DNA TGTGCCAGCAAGACAGGGGGAGAAAATTCACCCCTCCACTTT. Residues: CASKTGGENSPLHF.

The V and J genes are TRBV19 and TRBJ1-2, with TRBD1 matching over 7 bases. Germline values: CDR1 LNHDA, CDR2 SQIVND (reference sequence). The V segment lost 6 bases and the J segment 7 bases; nucleotides outside the gene matches: 11. This CDR3 comprises 14 residues. CDR3 in DNA: TGTGCCAGTAGCCCCCCCACAGGGGACGGTGGCTACACCTTC. It yields the protein CASSPPTGDGGYTF.

This clone was detected only a few times. The chain has TRBV11-2 and TRBJ1-1; D is possibly TRBD1 (5 bases). The CDR3 runs to 15 residues. The V end was cut by 0 bases, the J end by 3 bases, with 11 bases between. Germline values: CDR1 SGHAT, CDR2 FQNNGV. The CDR3 region has the DNA TGTGCCAGCAGCTTAGATCAGGGAGGGTACACTGAAGCTTTCTTT. Its protein is CASSLDQGGYTEAFF.

This clone has just one count. The chain carries TRBV18 and TRBJ1-2; D perhaps matches TRBD1 (5 bases). The CDR3 is 13 amino acids. Trimming pared 5 bases from V and 0 bases from J, leaving 7 bases between. In germline, CDR1 is KGHSH, CDR2 LQKENI. CDR3: CASSATANYGYTF. The CDR3 nucleotides read TGTGCCAGCTCAGCGACAGCTAACTATGGCTACACCTTC.

The rearrangement links TRBV15 to TRBJ1-1; 8 bases agree with TRBD1. This CDR3 comprises 13 residues. After removal of 8 bases from V and 1 base from J, the junction contained 3 bases not matched to a gene. Germline V gives CDR1 LNHNV, CDR2 YYDKDF (reference sequence). In DNA, the CDR3 is TGTGCCACCGGGGACAGGAGGAACACTGAAGCTTTCTTT. It encodes CATGDRRNTEAFF.

The CDR3 DNA follows: TGTGCCAGCAGCCCGGGGTACTCTGGAAACACCATATATTTT. Protein sequence: CASSPGYSGNTIYF. The chain combines TRBV7-2 with TRBJ1-3; D is undetermined. The V end was cut by 5 bases, the J end by 0 bases, with 8 bases between. The CDR3 spans 14 residues. The germline gives CDR1 SGHTA, CDR2 FQGNSA.

This chain joins TRBV18 and TRBJ2-1, with D hard to call. The V gene's germline CDR1 is KGHSH and CDR2 LQKENI. V lost 5 bases and J lost 7, with 6 bases in between. The CDR3 length is 11 residues. This chain's CDR3 is CASSATNEQFF. DNA for the CDR3: TGTGCCAGCTCAGCTACTAATGAGCAGTTCTTC.

The rearrangement links TRBV19 to TRBJ2-5; TRBD2 matches at 7 bases. The CDR3 contains 14 residues. Germline V lookup: CDR1 LNHDA, CDR2 SQIVND (reference sequence). Losses at the gene ends were 5 bases for V and 5 bases for J; bases not matched to a gene: 8. CDR3 nucleotides: TGTGCCAGTAGTTCTTTGGGGGGGAGCGAGACCCAGTACTTC. Residues: CASSSLGGSETQYF.

The chain combines TRBV4-1 with TRBJ2-7; D is possibly TRBD2 (6 bases). Germline V gene data show CDR1 as MGHRA and CDR2 as YSYEKL. This CDR3 spans 15 amino acids. V gave up 0 bases and J gave up 2 bases, with 11 bases separating them. The CDR3: CASSQEWRGTYEQYF. Here the CDR3 DNA reads TGCGCCAGCAGCCAAGAGTGGAGGGGAACCTACGAGCAGTACTTC.

The chain is built from TRBV28 and TRBJ1-2, with D unresolved. Germline values: CDR1 MDHEN, CDR2 SYDVKM. V was clipped by 8 bases and J by 0 bases, with 19 bases between them. The CDR3 is made up of 16 amino acids. For the CDR3, the DNA is TGTGCCAGCCGCCTTGGAGGAGGTGTGGCTAACTATGGCTACACCTTC. This gives the protein CASRLGGGVANYGYTF.

The chain links TRBV18 to TRBJ1-1, with D possibly matching TRBD1 (6 bases). The CDR3 sequence is 14 residues long. V was shortened by 2 bases and J by 1 base, with 8 bases between the two germline ends. Germline CDR1 reads KGHSH; CDR2 reads LQKENI. Here the CDR3 DNA reads TGTGCCAGCTCACCAGTGGACAGGAACACTGAAGCTTTCTTT. Protein: CASSPVDRNTEAFF.

CDR3 coding DNA: TGTGCCAGCAGGATGGGACAGGGGCTTAGCACAGATACGCAGTATTTT. This encodes CASRMGQGLSTDTQYF. The chain links TRBV2 to TRBJ2-3; 10 positions match TRBD1. Germline assignment: CDR1 SNHLY and CDR2 FYNNEI. This CDR3 is built from 16 residues. Trimming cost V 6 bases and J 0 bases; bases outside gene matches: 6.

This chain uses TRBV6-6 with TRBJ2-5; 15 positions agree with TRBD2. The CDR3 contains 16 residues. Germline V gene lookup returns CDR1 MNHNY and CDR2 SVGAGI (reference sequence). J gave up 3 bases and V 6 bases, and 5 bases lay outside the gene matches. CDR3: CASRRTSGGAEETQYF. The CDR3 bases are TGTGCCAGCAGGAGGACTAGCGGGGGGGCAGAAGAGACCCAGTACTTC.

This chain links TRBV10-3 with TRBJ2-7; the match to TRBD1 covers 7 bases. The CDR3 sequence is 12 residues long. The V and J ends lost 10 bases and 2 bases, in that order; junction bases with no gene match: 5. CDR1 and CDR2 from the germline V gene are ENHRY and SYGVKD. DNA for the CDR3: TGTGCCACCGGGACAGACACCTACGAGCAGTACTTC. Its protein product is CATGTDTYEQYF.

A word on this clone: One end of the junction fails to match germline, which may point to a read error. The chain employs TRBV7-9 and TRBJ2-1, with 9 bases identical to TRBD1. The CDR3 has 11 amino acids. The germline V gene encodes CDR1 SEHNR and CDR2 FQNEAQ (reference sequence). The CDR3 protein is CASRQGQGLIF. In nucleotides, the CDR3 is TGTGCCAGCAGACAGGGACAGGGTCTGATCTTC.